This is a list of T cell receptor beta chains from one sample in a study of cytomegalovirus exposure and HLA in healthy donors. This table comes from immunoSEQ multiplex PCR, and its TCRdb copy is limited to in-frame clones, with some not included. The sample holds roughly 110,000 clones; about 80% are singletons and the top ten take approximately 12%. The sample consisted of PBMCs. These receptor sequences come from a woman aged 40 to 55 in good health and CMV-seropositive. Both conserved end residues are part of each CDR3. A D gene is named only where the DNA matches it firmly. A row's size may be missing; if present it is once, few, many or a size class.

j_gene: TRBJ1-1; abundance: -; v_gene: TRBV5-8; d_gene: TRBD1; CDR3aa: CASSGQGLNTEAFF; CDR3nt: TGTGCCAGCAGCGGACAGGGATTGAACACTGAAGCTTTCTTT
j_gene: TRBJ2-3; abundance: -; v_gene: TRBV6-6; d_gene: TRBD2; CDR3aa: CASSYEASGGTDTQYF; CDR3nt: TGTGCCAGCAGTTACGAGGCTAGCGGGGGGACAGATACGCAGTATTTT
j_gene: TRBJ1-5; abundance: -; v_gene: TRBV19; d_gene: -; CDR3aa: CASMGGLQPQHF; CDR3nt: TGTGCCAGCATGGGGGGACTTCAGCCCCAGCATTTT
j_gene: TRBJ1-2; abundance: -; v_gene: TRBV9; d_gene: -; CDR3aa: CASSLLRTNYGYTF; CDR3nt: TGTGCCAGCAGCCTCCTCAGGACTAACTATGGCTACACCTTC
j_gene: TRBJ1-4; abundance: few; v_gene: TRBV4-1; d_gene: -; CDR3aa: CASSQLQNSGEKLFF; CDR3nt: TGCGCCAGCAGCCAACTTCAGAATTCAGGGGAAAAACTGTTTTTT
j_gene: TRBJ2-3; abundance: -; v_gene: TRBV30; d_gene: TRBD2; CDR3aa: CAWSEGLGDTQYF; CDR3nt: TGTGCCTGGAGTGAGGGACTAGGGGATACGCAGTATTTT
j_gene: TRBJ1-1; abundance: -; v_gene: TRBV12-5; d_gene: -; CDR3aa: CASGLVPSESEAFF; CDR3nt: TGTGCTAGTGGTTTGGTACCTTCGGAGTCTGAAGCTTTCTTT
j_gene: TRBJ2-1; abundance: -; v_gene: TRBV15; d_gene: -; CDR3aa: CATSREGGRYNEQFF; CDR3nt: TGTGCCACCAGCAGGGAGGGGGGGAGGTACAATGAGCAGTTCTTC
j_gene: TRBJ1-3; abundance: -; v_gene: TRBV2; d_gene: TRBD1; CDR3aa: CASSVDRNPGNTIYF; CDR3nt: TGTGCCAGCAGTGTGGACAGGAACCCTGGAAACACCATATATTTT
j_gene: TRBJ2-3; abundance: -; v_gene: TRBV29-1; d_gene: -; CDR3aa: CSYPGVLRDTQYF; CDR3nt: TGCAGCTACCCCGGGGTCTTGAGGGATACGCAGTATTTT
j_gene: TRBJ1-4; abundance: -; v_gene: TRBV5-1; d_gene: -; CDR3aa: CASSGGVTNEKLFF; CDR3nt: TGCGCCAGCAGCGGGGGGGTAACTAATGAAAAACTGTTTTTT
j_gene: TRBJ2-7; abundance: -; v_gene: TRBV6-5; d_gene: TRBD1; CDR3aa: CASSYSGTGANEQYF; CDR3nt: TGTGCCAGCAGTTACTCGGGGACAGGGGCGAACGAGCAGTACTTC
j_gene: TRBJ2-5; abundance: once; v_gene: TRBV6-6; d_gene: -; CDR3aa: CASGRARSGGTQYF; CDR3nt: TGTGCCAGCGGAAGGGCTCGAAGCGGAGGGACCCAGTACTTC
j_gene: TRBJ1-2; abundance: -; v_gene: TRBV6-5; d_gene: TRBD1; CDR3aa: CASSSDRGSYGYTF; CDR3nt: TGTGCCAGCAGTTCCGACAGGGGCAGTTATGGCTACACCTTC
j_gene: TRBJ1-5; abundance: -; v_gene: TRBV5-1; d_gene: -; CDR3aa: CASSLAGASNQPQHF; CDR3nt: TGCGCCAGCAGCTTGGCCGGAGCGAGCAATCAGCCCCAGCATTTT
j_gene: TRBJ2-7; abundance: -; v_gene: TRBV7-2; d_gene: -; CDR3aa: CASSLGASPTYEQYF; CDR3nt: TGTGCCAGCAGCTTAGGAGCTAGCCCTACCTACGAGCAGTACTTC
j_gene: TRBJ1-3; abundance: -; v_gene: TRBV2; d_gene: TRBD1; CDR3aa: CASRPEPTGGSGNTIYF; CDR3nt: TGTGCCAGCAGGCCGGAACCTACAGGGGGCTCTGGAAACACCATATATTTT
j_gene: TRBJ2-2; abundance: -; v_gene: TRBV5-4; d_gene: -; CDR3aa: CASSLDHGVGGELFF; CDR3nt: TGTGCCAGCAGCTTAGACCACGGAGTGGGCGGGGAGCTGTTTTTT
j_gene: TRBJ2-7; abundance: -; v_gene: TRBV18; d_gene: -; CDR3aa: CASSTPQGRYEQYF; CDR3nt: TGTGCCAGCTCAACCCCGCAGGGAAGGTACGAGCAGTACTTC
j_gene: TRBJ2-5; abundance: -; v_gene: TRBV30; d_gene: -; CDR3aa: CAWSPPGLEVETQYF; CDR3nt: TGTGCCTGGAGTCCGCCGGGACTTGAGGTGGAGACCCAGTACTTC
j_gene: TRBJ2-2; abundance: -; v_gene: TRBV10-1; d_gene: -; CDR3aa: CASSPRGSSYGELFF; CDR3nt: TGCGCCAGCAGTCCTAGGGGGTCTTCATACGGGGAGCTGTTTTTT
j_gene: TRBJ2-3; abundance: few; v_gene: TRBV5-5; d_gene: -; CDR3aa: CASSLRPPAGTDTQYF; CDR3nt: TGTGCCAGCAGCCTACGGCCCCCCGCGGGCACAGATACGCAGTATTTT
j_gene: TRBJ2-7; abundance: -; v_gene: TRBV9; d_gene: -; CDR3aa: CASSVEAGAGEQYF; CDR3nt: TGTGCCAGCAGCGTAGAGGCGGGGGCTGGAGAGCAGTACTTC
j_gene: TRBJ1-4; abundance: -; v_gene: TRBV7-9; d_gene: -; CDR3aa: CASSQWTEANEKLFF; CDR3nt: TGTGCCAGCAGCCAGTGGACAGAGGCAAATGAAAAACTGTTTTTT
j_gene: TRBJ1-2; abundance: -; v_gene: TRBV29-1; d_gene: -; CDR3aa: CSVEDLGPGGYTF; CDR3nt: TGCAGCGTTGAAGATCTCGGCCCGGGAGGCTACACCTTC
j_gene: TRBJ1-2; abundance: -; v_gene: TRBV6-6; d_gene: -; CDR3aa: CASNPTGGGGYTF; CDR3nt: TGTGCCAGCAACCCCACGGGAGGAGGTGGCTACACCTTC
j_gene: TRBJ1-2; abundance: -; v_gene: TRBV27; d_gene: TRBD1; CDR3aa: CASSSTGAVNYGYTF; CDR3nt: TGTGCCAGCAGTTCGACAGGGGCCGTTAACTATGGCTACACCTTC
j_gene: TRBJ1-3; abundance: -; v_gene: TRBV9; d_gene: -; CDR3aa: CASSVRLLQGSTGNTIYF; CDR3nt: TGTGCCAGCAGCGTACGGCTCTTACAGGGAAGTACTGGAAACACCATATATTTT
j_gene: TRBJ2-7; abundance: -; v_gene: TRBV15; d_gene: TRBD2; CDR3aa: CATSGGVLYEQYF; CDR3nt: TGTGCCACCAGCGGGGGGGTCCTTTACGAGCAGTACTTC
j_gene: TRBJ1-2; abundance: -; v_gene: TRBV27; d_gene: TRBD1; CDR3aa: CASRSTGNYGYTF; CDR3nt: TGTGCCAGCAGGTCGACAGGGAACTATGGCTACACCTTC
j_gene: TRBJ1-3; abundance: -; v_gene: TRBV6-6; d_gene: -; CDR3aa: CASIFGGSGNTIYF; CDR3nt: TGTGCCAGCATTTTCGGGGGCTCTGGAAACACCATATATTTT
j_gene: TRBJ1-6; abundance: -; v_gene: TRBV30; d_gene: TRBD1; CDR3aa: CAWSVLRGLNSPLHF; CDR3nt: TGTGCCTGGAGTGTACTGAGGGGGCTTAATTCACCCCTCCACTTT
j_gene: TRBJ1-2; abundance: -; v_gene: TRBV6-5; d_gene: TRBD1; CDR3aa: CASSYARTGGNYGYTF; CDR3nt: TGTGCCAGCAGTTATGCCCGGACAGGGGGTAACTATGGCTACACCTTC
j_gene: TRBJ1-5; abundance: once; v_gene: TRBV2; d_gene: TRBD1; CDR3aa: CASSVGQGFDQPQHF; CDR3nt: TGTGCCAGCAGTGTAGGACAGGGGTTCGATCAGCCCCAGCATTTT
j_gene: TRBJ1-1; abundance: -; v_gene: TRBV30; d_gene: -; CDR3aa: CAWSVRGWTEAFF; CDR3nt: TGTGCCTGGAGTGTAAGGGGCTGGACTGAAGCTTTCTTT
j_gene: TRBJ2-5; abundance: -; v_gene: TRBV7-9; d_gene: -; CDR3aa: CASSLAYVCGETQYF; CDR3nt: TGTGCCAGCAGCTTAGCGTACGTCTGCGGGGAGACCCAGTACTTC
j_gene: TRBJ2-3; abundance: -; v_gene: TRBV5-4; d_gene: TRBD2; CDR3aa: CASSYGGGGGTQYF; CDR3nt: TGTGCCAGCAGCTACGGGGGGGGTGGTGGTACGCAGTATTTT
j_gene: TRBJ1-4; abundance: -; v_gene: TRBV30; d_gene: -; CDR3aa: CAWSTAWGEVSEKLFF; CDR3nt: TGTGCCTGGAGTACCGCTTGGGGGGAGGTATCGGAAAAACTGTTTTTT
j_gene: TRBJ1-1; abundance: -; v_gene: TRBV18; d_gene: TRBD1; CDR3aa: CASSPHAVGQGNTEAFF; CDR3nt: TGTGCCAGCTCACCACATGCCGTCGGACAGGGGAACACTGAAGCTTTCTTT
j_gene: TRBJ1-5; abundance: -; v_gene: TRBV2; d_gene: -; CDR3aa: CASSGRAGGPQHF; CDR3nt: TGTGCCAGCAGTGGCAGGGCGGGAGGGCCCCAGCATTTT
j_gene: TRBJ1-1; abundance: -; v_gene: TRBV5-1; d_gene: TRBD1; CDR3aa: CASRSGGVNTEAFF; CDR3nt: TGCGCCAGCAGATCAGGGGGTGTTAACACTGAAGCTTTCTTT
j_gene: TRBJ1-2; abundance: -; v_gene: TRBV27; d_gene: TRBD1; CDR3aa: CASSSRTGRAFTYGYTF; CDR3nt: TGTGCCAGCAGTTCTCGGACAGGCAGGGCGTTTACCTATGGCTACACCTTC
j_gene: TRBJ2-1; abundance: -; v_gene: TRBV6-1; d_gene: -; CDR3aa: CASKRIAELDEQFF; CDR3nt: TGTGCCAGCAAGAGGATAGCGGAACTTGATGAGCAGTTCTTC
j_gene: TRBJ1-4; abundance: -; v_gene: TRBV6-5; d_gene: TRBD1; CDR3aa: CASSLTGGVREKLFF; CDR3nt: TGTGCCAGCAGTCTTACAGGGGGCGTGCGGGAAAAACTGTTTTTT
j_gene: TRBJ2-5; abundance: -; v_gene: TRBV27; d_gene: TRBD1; CDR3aa: CASSTGGRETQYF; CDR3nt: TGTGCCAGCAGTACAGGGGGCCGGGAGACCCAGTACTTC
j_gene: TRBJ1-6; abundance: -; v_gene: TRBV27; d_gene: -; CDR3aa: CASSLLGRGNSPLHF; CDR3nt: TGTGCCAGCAGTTTACTGGGGAGGGGTAATTCACCCCTCCACTTT
j_gene: TRBJ2-1; abundance: -; v_gene: TRBV5-4; d_gene: -; CDR3aa: CASSLTARNHEQFF; CDR3nt: TGTGCCAGCAGCTTAACAGCTCGCAACCATGAGCAGTTCTTC
j_gene: TRBJ1-2; abundance: -; v_gene: TRBV13; d_gene: -; CDR3aa: CASSYTRGGYTF; CDR3nt: TGTGCCAGCAGCTACACCAGGGGTGGCTACACCTTC
j_gene: TRBJ2-5; abundance: once; v_gene: TRBV2; d_gene: TRBD2; CDR3aa: CASSDSSGGETQYF; CDR3nt: TGTGCCAGCAGTGACTCTAGCGGGGGAGAGACCCAGTACTTC
j_gene: TRBJ2-1; abundance: -; v_gene: TRBV5-4; d_gene: -; CDR3aa: CASSTLGGSYNEQFF; CDR3nt: TGTGCCAGCAGTACCCTCGGAGGCAGTTACAATGAGCAGTTCTTC
j_gene: TRBJ1-1; abundance: -; v_gene: TRBV6-5; d_gene: -; CDR3aa: CASSGAVNTEAFF; CDR3nt: TGTGCCAGCAGTGGGGCCGTGAACACTGAAGCTTTCTTT
j_gene: TRBJ1-2; abundance: -; v_gene: TRBV4-1; d_gene: -; CDR3aa: CASSQVQAYYGYTF; CDR3nt: TGCGCCAGCAGCCAAGTCCAGGCATATTATGGCTACACCTTC
j_gene: TRBJ1-4; abundance: -; v_gene: TRBV18; d_gene: TRBD1; CDR3aa: CASSPITGAAEKLFF; CDR3nt: TGTGCCAGCTCACCCATAACAGGGGCGGCTGAAAAACTGTTTTTT
j_gene: TRBJ1-3; abundance: -; v_gene: TRBV2; d_gene: -; CDR3aa: CASRQGGTGNTIYF; CDR3nt: TGTGCCAGCAGGCAGGGAGGAACTGGAAACACCATATATTTT
j_gene: TRBJ2-1; abundance: -; v_gene: TRBV5-6; d_gene: -; CDR3aa: CASSSTGALYNEQFF; CDR3nt: TGTGCCAGCAGCTCGACAGGAGCCCTCTACAATGAGCAGTTCTTC
j_gene: TRBJ1-1; abundance: few; v_gene: TRBV19; d_gene: TRBD1; CDR3aa: CASSILFRPLTGTAKAFF; CDR3nt: TGTGCCAGTAGTATTCTATTCCGCCCCCTTACCGGGACAGCTAAAGCTTTCTTT
j_gene: TRBJ1-3; abundance: few; v_gene: TRBV6-5; d_gene: -; CDR3aa: CASSYGGWGNTIYF; CDR3nt: TGTGCCAGCAGTTACGGGGGGTGGGGAAACACCATATATTTT
j_gene: TRBJ2-5; abundance: -; v_gene: TRBV19; d_gene: TRBD2; CDR3aa: CASSIRRGETQYF; CDR3nt: TGTGCCAGTAGTATCCGGCGGGGGGAGACCCAGTACTTC
j_gene: TRBJ1-5; abundance: -; v_gene: TRBV18; d_gene: -; CDR3aa: CASSPAGNRNQPQHF; CDR3nt: TGTGCCAGCTCACCTGCGGGGAACAGGAATCAGCCCCAGCATTTT
j_gene: TRBJ2-1; abundance: few; v_gene: TRBV14; d_gene: -; CDR3aa: CASSQTSTMQFF; CDR3nt: TGTGCCAGCAGCCAGACTAGTACCATGCAGTTCTTC